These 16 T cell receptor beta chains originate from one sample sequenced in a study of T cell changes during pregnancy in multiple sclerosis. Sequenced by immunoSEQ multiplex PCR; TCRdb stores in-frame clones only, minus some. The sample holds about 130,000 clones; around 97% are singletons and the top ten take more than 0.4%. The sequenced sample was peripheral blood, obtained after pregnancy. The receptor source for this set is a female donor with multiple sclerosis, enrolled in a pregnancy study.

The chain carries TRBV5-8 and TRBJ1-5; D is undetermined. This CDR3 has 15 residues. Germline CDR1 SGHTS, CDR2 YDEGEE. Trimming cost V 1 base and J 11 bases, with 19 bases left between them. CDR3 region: CASSLTIQTRMAQHF. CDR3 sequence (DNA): TGTGCCAGCAGCTTGACCATCCAGACTAGGATGGCCCAGCATTTT. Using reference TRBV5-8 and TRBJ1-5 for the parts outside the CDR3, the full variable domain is EAGVTQSPTHLIKTRGQQATLRCSPISGHTSVYWYQQALGLGLQFLLWYDEGEERNRGNFPPRFSGRQFPNYSSELNVNALELEDSALYLCASSLTIQTRMAQHFGDGTRLSIL.

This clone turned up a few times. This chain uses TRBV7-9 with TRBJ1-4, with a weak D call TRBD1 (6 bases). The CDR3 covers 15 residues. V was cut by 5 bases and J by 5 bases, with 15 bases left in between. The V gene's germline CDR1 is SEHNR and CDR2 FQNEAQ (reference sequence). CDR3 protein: CASSPYRVGNEKLFF. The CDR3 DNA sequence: TGTGCCAGCAGCCCATACAGGGTAGGGAATGAAAAACTGTTTTTT.

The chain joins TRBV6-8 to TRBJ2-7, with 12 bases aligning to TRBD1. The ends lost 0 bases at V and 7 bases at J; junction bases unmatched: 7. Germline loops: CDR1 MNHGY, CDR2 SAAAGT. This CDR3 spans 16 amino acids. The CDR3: CASSYSWGQGAREQYF. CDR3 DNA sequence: TGTGCCAGCAGTTACTCGTGGGGACAGGGGGCAAGGGAGCAGTACTTC.

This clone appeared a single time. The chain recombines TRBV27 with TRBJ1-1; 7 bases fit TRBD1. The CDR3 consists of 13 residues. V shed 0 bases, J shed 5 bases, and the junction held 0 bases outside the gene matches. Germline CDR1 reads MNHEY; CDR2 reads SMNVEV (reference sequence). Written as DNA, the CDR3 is TGTGCCAGCAGTTTATCCAGGGGGACTGAAGCTTTCTTT. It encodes CASSLSRGTEAFF.

The CDR3 protein is CASSSSRQGVAGELFF. In DNA form, the CDR3 reads TGTGCCAGCAGTTCGTCCCGACAGGGGGTCGCCGGGGAGCTGTTTTTT. The chain links TRBV28 to TRBJ2-2, with 9 bases lining up with TRBD1. The CDR3 is 16 amino acids. CDR1 and CDR2 from the germline V gene are MDHEN and SYDVKM. V shed 4 bases and J 6 bases; nucleotides not matched to a gene: 9.

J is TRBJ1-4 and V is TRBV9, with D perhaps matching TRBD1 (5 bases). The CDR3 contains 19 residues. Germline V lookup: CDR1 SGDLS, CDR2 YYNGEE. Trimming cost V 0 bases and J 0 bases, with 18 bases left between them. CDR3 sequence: CASSVEPEGIFATNEKLFF. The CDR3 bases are TGTGCCAGCAGCGTAGAACCGGAGGGGATTTTTGCAACTAATGAAAAACTGTTTTTT.

The CDR3 sequence is CASSKREGGQETQYF. CDR3 nucleotide sequence: TGTGCCAGCAGTAAGCGGGAGGGGGGTCAAGAGACCCAGTACTTC. The chain couples TRBV6-5 to TRBJ2-5; 10 bases align to TRBD2. Germline CDR1 and CDR2: MNHEY and SVGAGI. There are 15 residues in the CDR3. J gave up 2 bases and V 5 bases, and 5 bases lay outside the gene matches.

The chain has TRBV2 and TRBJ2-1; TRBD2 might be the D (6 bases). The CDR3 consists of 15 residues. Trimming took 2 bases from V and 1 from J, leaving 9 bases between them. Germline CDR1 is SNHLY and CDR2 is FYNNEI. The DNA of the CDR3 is TGTGCCAGCAGTGAACTGACTAGTTCCTACAATGAGCAGTTCTTC. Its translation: CASSELTSSYNEQFF.

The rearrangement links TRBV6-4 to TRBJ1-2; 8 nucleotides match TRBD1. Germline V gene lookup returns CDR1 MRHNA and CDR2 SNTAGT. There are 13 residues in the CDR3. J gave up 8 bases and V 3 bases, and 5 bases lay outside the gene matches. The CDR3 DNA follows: TGTGCCAGCAGTGAAGGACAGGGTGAGGGCTACACCTTC. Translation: CASSEGQGEGYTF.

CDR3 DNA: TGTGCCAGCAGCCTTAGCGTGTCGGGACAGGGGAACACCGGGGAGCTGTTTTTT. As protein: CASSLSVSGQGNTGELFF. The V call is TRBV7-6, the J call TRBJ2-2; 9 bases are shared with TRBD1. Germline V gene data show CDR1 as SGHVS and CDR2 as FNYEAQ. The CDR3 contains 18 residues. The V segment lost 5 bases and the J segment 1 base; nucleotides outside the gene matches: 11.

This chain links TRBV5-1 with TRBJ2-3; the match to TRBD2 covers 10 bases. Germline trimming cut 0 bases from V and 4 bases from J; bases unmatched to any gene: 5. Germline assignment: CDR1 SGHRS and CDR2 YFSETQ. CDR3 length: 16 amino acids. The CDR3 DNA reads TGCGCCAGCAGCTTGGCCGGGACTAGCGCCGCAGATACGCAGTATTTT. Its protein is CASSLAGTSAADTQYF.

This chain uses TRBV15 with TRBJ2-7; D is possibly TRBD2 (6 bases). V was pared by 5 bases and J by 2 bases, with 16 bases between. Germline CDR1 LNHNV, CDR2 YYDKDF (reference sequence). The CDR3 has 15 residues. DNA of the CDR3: TGTGCCACCAGCTTTACGGGGACTTTAGCCTACGAGCAGTACTTC. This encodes CATSFTGTLAYEQYF. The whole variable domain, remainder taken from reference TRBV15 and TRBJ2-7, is DAMVIQNPRYQVTQFGKPVTLSCSQTLNHNVMYWYQQKSSQAPKLLFHYYDKDFNNEADTPDNFQSRRPNTSFCFLDIRSPGLGDTAMYLCATSFTGTLAYEQYFGPGTRLTVT.

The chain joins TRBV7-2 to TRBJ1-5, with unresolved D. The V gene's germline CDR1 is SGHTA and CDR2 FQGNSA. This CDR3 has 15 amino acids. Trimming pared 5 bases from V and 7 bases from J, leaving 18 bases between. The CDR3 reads CASSGPGGAGQPQHF. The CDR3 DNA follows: TGTGCCAGCAGCGGGCCCGGAGGAGCTGGGCAGCCCCAGCATTTT. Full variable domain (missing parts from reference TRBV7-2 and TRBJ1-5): GAGVSQSPSNKVTEKGKDVELRCDPISGHTALYWYRQSLGQGLEFLIYFQGNSAPDKSGLPSDRFSAERTGGSVSTLTIQRTQQEDSAVYLCASSGPGGAGQPQHFGDGTRLSIL.

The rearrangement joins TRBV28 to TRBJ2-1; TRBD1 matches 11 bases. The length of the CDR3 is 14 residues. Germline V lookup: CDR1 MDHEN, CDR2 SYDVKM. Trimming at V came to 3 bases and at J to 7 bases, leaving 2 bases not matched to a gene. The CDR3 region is CASSFGTGGNEQFF. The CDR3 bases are TGTGCCAGCAGTTTCGGGACAGGGGGGAATGAGCAGTTCTTC. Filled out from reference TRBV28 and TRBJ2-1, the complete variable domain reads DVKVTQSSRYLVKRTGEKVFLECVQDMDHENMFWYRQDPGLGLRLIYFSYDVKMKEKGDIPEGYSVSREKKERFSLILESASTNQTSMYLCASSFGTGGNEQFFGPGTRLTVL.

CDR3 loop: CASSLDLAVKHNEQFF. In nucleotides, the CDR3 is TGTGCCAGCAGCTTGGATCTAGCGGTTAAACACAATGAGCAGTTCTTC. The rearrangement joins TRBV5-6 to TRBJ2-1, with 7 positions matching TRBD2. There are 16 residues in the CDR3. The V and J ends lost 0 bases and 5 bases, in that order; junction bases with no gene match: 8. In germline, CDR1 is SGHDT, CDR2 YYEEEE.

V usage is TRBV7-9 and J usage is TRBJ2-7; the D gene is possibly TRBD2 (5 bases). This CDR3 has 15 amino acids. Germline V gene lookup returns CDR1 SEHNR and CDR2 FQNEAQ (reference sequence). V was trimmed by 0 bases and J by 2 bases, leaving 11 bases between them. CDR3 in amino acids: CASSLAPGNPYEQYF. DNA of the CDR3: TGTGCCAGCAGCTTAGCCCCCGGGAACCCCTACGAGCAGTACTTC.